Listed below are T cell receptor beta chains from one sample, sequenced in a study of T cells after posttransplantation cyclophosphamide. Clones were read by immunoSEQ multiplex PCR, and TCRdb kept only the in-frame ones, dropping some. The sample yields 1,500 to 2,000 clones, without any singletons. Here the sequenced sample was PBMCs, taken 32 days after allogeneic stem cell transplant with posttransplant cyclophosphamide. These receptor sequences come from a female patient aged 40-50 years who received an allogeneic stem cell transplant from a related donor, was CMV-positive, and had no GVHD. The T cells may partly be graft donor cells. Each CDR3 is given with its conserved first and last residue. D genes are given only for firm matches. Each size is once, few, many, or a class for an expanded clone.

abundance | j_gene | len | d_gene | v_gene | CDR3aa | CDR3nt
many | TRBJ1-4 | 15 | - | TRBV15 | CATSRKGLRNEKLFF | TGTGCCACCAGCAGAAAGGGACTGAGGAATGAAAAACTGTTTTTT
medium-sized | TRBJ1-2 | 14 | - | TRBV28 | CASSLQGFRLGYTF | TGTGCCAGCAGTTTACAGGGTTTTAGGCTTGGCTACACCTTC
many | TRBJ1-2 | 18 | TRBD1 | TRBV28 | CASSPSGGTGGAGYGYTF | TGTGCCAGCAGTCCGAGTGGCGGGACAGGGGGCGCAGGCTATGGCTACACCTTC
medium-sized | TRBJ2-2 | 15 | TRBD1 | TRBV6-2/TRBV6-3 | CASSTWDRGAGELFF | TGTGCCAGCAGTACTTGGGACAGGGGGGCCGGGGAGCTGTTTTTT
medium-sized | TRBJ2-3 | 14 | - | TRBV15 | CATSRVGGTDTQYF | TGTGCCACCAGCAGAGTCGGGGGAACAGATACGCAGTATTTT
medium-sized | TRBJ2-2 | 16 | - | TRBV2 | CASRATRAGGTGELFF | TGTGCCAGCAGGGCTACACGGGCTGGCGGGACCGGGGAGCTGTTTTTT
medium-sized | TRBJ1-6 | 17 | TRBD1 | TRBV7-9 | CASSRPGQGTYNSPLHF | TGTGCCAGCAGCAGACCGGGACAGGGCACCTATAATTCACCCCTCCACTTT
medium-sized | TRBJ2-1 | 16 | TRBD2 | TRBV11-2 | CASRFGLAGPTDEQFF | TGTGCCAGCAGGTTTGGACTAGCGGGGCCTACAGATGAGCAGTTCTTC
many | TRBJ1-5 | 17 | TRBD1 | TRBV5-1 | CASSFRPGQGAGQPQHF | TGCGCCAGCAGCTTTAGACCGGGACAGGGGGCAGGCCAGCCCCAGCATTTT
medium-sized | TRBJ2-7 | 16 | TRBD2 | TRBV19 | CASSTETSALIYEQYF | TGTGCCAGTAGTACCGAGACTAGCGCTCTTATCTACGAGCAGTACTTC
medium-sized | TRBJ1-1 | 14 | TRBD1 | TRBV5-1 | CASSSQGANTEAFF | TGCGCCAGCAGCTCACAGGGGGCGAATACTGAAGCTTTCTTT
many | TRBJ2-7 | 16 | TRBD2 | TRBV27 | CASRGLAGEDSYEQYF | TGTGCCAGCAGGGGACTAGCGGGGGAGGATTCCTACGAGCAGTACTTC
medium-sized | TRBJ2-3 | 19 | - | TRBV7-3 | CASSLTAGALFRSTDTQYF | TGTGCCAGCAGCTTAACGGCGGGGGCCCTCTTCCGCAGCACAGATACGCAGTATTTT
medium-sized | TRBJ2-3 | 12 | - | TRBV7-9 | CASSIESYTQYF | TGTGCCAGCAGCATAGAAAGCTATACGCAGTATTTT
medium-sized | TRBJ1-2 | 15 | TRBD1 | TRBV7-9 | CASSLGGTANYGYTF | TGTGCCAGCAGCTTAGGTGGGACAGCCAACTATGGCTACACCTTC
medium-sized | TRBJ1-5 | 18 | TRBD1 | TRBV5-8 | CASSPGTGLLGGNQPQHF | TGTGCCAGCAGCCCCGGGACAGGGTTATTAGGAGGCAATCAGCCCCAGCATTTT
medium-sized | TRBJ2-4 | 17 | TRBD1 | TRBV6-2/TRBV6-3 | CASSYLGQALAKNIQYF | TGTGCCAGCAGTTACCTGGGACAGGCCCTAGCCAAAAACATTCAGTACTTC
medium-sized | TRBJ2-1 | 15 | TRBD1 | TRBV10-3 | CAISERDRGLNEQFF | TGTGCCATCAGTGAGCGGGACAGGGGGCTCAATGAGCAGTTCTTC
large | TRBJ2-7 | 13 | - | TRBV5-1 | CASSLDRVHEQYF | TGCGCCAGCAGCTTGGACAGGGTTCACGAGCAGTACTTC
medium-sized | TRBJ2-1 | 14 | - | TRBV18 | CASSNRNIYNEQFF | TGTGCCAGCTCAAACAGGAATATCTACAATGAGCAGTTCTTC
medium-sized | TRBJ1-6 | 14 | - | TRBV10-2 | CASGGTQGNSPLHF | TGCGCCAGCGGGGGGACTCAAGGGAATTCACCCCTCCACTTT
many | TRBJ2-1 | 14 | - | TRBV19 | CASSGGEAYNEQFF | TGTGCCAGTAGTGGGGGCGAAGCCTACAATGAGCAGTTCTTC